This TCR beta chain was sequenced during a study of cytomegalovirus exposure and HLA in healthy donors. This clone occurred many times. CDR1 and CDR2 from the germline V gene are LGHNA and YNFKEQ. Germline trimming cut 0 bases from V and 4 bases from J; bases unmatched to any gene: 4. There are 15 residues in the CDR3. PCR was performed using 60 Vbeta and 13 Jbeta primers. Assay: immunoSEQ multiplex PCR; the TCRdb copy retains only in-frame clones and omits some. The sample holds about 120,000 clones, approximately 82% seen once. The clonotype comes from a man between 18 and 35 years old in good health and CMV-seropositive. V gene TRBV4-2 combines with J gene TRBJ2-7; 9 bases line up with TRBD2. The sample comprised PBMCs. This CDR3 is CASSQDESGGYEQYF. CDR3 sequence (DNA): TGTGCCAGCAGCCAAGATGAGAGCGGGGGGTACGAGCAGTACTTC.